The clone carrying this TCR beta chain was recorded at least ten times. Its target is not known. Germline-derived CDR1 and CDR2 are SNHLY and FYNNEI. The CDR3 is 13 residues long. Trimming took off 6 bases at V and 3 bases at J, with 11 bases between the two ends. The entry originates in a study of T cells in Graves' hyperthyroidism and ophthalmopathy. Authors of the study amplified TCR beta CDR3 regions from RNA transcripts. Initially, a first-round RT-PCR of the TCR CDR3 employed the HTBI primer set. TCRdb passed the multiplex PCR reads through MiXCR, listing each CDR3 protein once. The repertoire holds 300,000 to 350,000 distinct CDR3 sequences, with roughly 18% as singletons. Findings of the study overall: Before onset, by a median of approximately 6.8 months, the model predicted ophthalmopathy.

Sequenced material: blood. The rearrangement uses TRBV2 and TRBJ1-1; D gene ambiguous. This TCR came from a woman aged 40-49 years with Graves' ophthalmopathy. The CDR3 loop reads CASSGERDTEAFF. The CDR3 DNA reads TGTGCCAGCAGCGGCGAGAGGGACACTGAAGCTTTCTTT.